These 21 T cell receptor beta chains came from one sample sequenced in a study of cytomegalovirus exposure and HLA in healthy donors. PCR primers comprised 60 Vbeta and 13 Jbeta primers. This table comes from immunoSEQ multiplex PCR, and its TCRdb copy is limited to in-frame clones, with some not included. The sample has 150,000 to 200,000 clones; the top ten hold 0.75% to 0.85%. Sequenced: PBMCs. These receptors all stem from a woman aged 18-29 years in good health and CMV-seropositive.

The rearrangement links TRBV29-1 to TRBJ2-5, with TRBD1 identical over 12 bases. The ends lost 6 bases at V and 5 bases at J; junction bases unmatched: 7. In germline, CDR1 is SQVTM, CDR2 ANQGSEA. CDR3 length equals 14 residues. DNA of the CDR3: TGCAGCGTAGGGGGGACAGGGGGCGCGGAGACCCAGTACTTC. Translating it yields CSVGGTGGAETQYF. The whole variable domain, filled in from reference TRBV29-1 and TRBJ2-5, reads SAVISQKPSRDICQRGTSLTIQCQVDSQVTMMFWYRQQPGQSLTLIATANQGSEATYESGFVIDKFPISRPNLTFSTLTVSNMSPEDSSIYLCSVGGTGGAETQYFGPGTRLLVL.

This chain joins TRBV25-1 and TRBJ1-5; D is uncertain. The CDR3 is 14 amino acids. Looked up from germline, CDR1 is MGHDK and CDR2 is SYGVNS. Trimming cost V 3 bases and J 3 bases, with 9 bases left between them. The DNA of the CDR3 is TGTGCCAGCAGTGACCGGAGTCTCAATCAGCCCCAGCATTTT. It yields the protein CASSDRSLNQPQHF.

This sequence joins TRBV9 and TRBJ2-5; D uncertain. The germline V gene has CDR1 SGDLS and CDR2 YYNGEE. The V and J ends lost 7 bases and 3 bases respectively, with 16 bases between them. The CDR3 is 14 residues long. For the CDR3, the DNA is TGTGCCAGCGGCCGCGAGGTGGCCAAAGAGACCCAGTACTTC. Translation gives CASGREVAKETQYF.

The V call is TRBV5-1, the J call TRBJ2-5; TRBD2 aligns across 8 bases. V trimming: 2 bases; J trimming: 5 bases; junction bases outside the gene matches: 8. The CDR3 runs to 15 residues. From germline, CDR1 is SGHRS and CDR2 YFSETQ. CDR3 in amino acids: CASSFKRGGRETQYF. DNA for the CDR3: TGCGCCAGCAGCTTCAAACGGGGGGGCCGTGAGACCCAGTACTTC.

CDR3 nucleotide sequence: TGTGCTAGTGGTCCACTGGGGAGCGGGGGGGCCGGGAATGAGCAGTTCTTC. It specifies CASGPLGSGGAGNEQFF. The chain recombines TRBV12-5 with TRBJ2-1; TRBD2 matches 10 bases. The CDR3 totals 17 residues. The V gene end was trimmed by 5 bases and the J gene end by 7 bases; junction bases not matched to a gene: 14. In germline, CDR1 is LGHNT, CDR2 FRNRAP.

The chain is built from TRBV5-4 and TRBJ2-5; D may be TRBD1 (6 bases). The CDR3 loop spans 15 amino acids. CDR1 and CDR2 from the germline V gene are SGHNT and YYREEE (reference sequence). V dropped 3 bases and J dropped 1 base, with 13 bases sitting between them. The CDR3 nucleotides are TGTGCCAGCAGCTCAACTCCGACAGGCCAAGAGACCCAGTACTTC. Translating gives CASSSTPTGQETQYF.

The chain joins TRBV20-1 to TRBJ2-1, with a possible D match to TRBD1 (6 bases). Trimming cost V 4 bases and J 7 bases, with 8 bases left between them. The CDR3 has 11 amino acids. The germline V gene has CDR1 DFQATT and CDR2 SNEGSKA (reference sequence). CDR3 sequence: CSAIQGNEQFF. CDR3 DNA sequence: TGCAGTGCTATTCAGGGGAATGAGCAGTTCTTC.

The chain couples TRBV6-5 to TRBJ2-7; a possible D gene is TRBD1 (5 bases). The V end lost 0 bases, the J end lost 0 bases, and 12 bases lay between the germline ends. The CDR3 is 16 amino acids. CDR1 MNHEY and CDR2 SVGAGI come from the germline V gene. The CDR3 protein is CASSYSADRHSYEQYF. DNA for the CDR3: TGTGCCAGCAGTTACTCGGCTGACAGACACTCCTACGAGCAGTACTTC.

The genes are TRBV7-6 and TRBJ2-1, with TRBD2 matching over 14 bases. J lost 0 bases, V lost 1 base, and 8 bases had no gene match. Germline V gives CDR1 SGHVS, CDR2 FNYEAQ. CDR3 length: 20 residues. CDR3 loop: CASSLEPGLAGATSYNEQFF. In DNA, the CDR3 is TGTGCCAGCAGCTTAGAACCGGGACTAGCGGGAGCTACCTCCTACAATGAGCAGTTCTTC.

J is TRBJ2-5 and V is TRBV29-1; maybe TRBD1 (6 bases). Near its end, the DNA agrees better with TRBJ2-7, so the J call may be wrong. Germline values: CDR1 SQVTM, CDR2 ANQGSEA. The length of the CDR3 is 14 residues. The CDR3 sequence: CSVEDGTRNDEQYF. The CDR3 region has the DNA TGCAGCGTTGAAGATGGGACACGGAACGACGAGCAGTACTTC.

The CDR3 nucleotides are TGCGCCAGCAGCTTGGGACTAGCGGGAGCCGGGGAGCTGTTTTTT. This sequence encodes CASSLGLAGAGELFF. The chain has TRBV5-1 and TRBJ2-2, with 12 bases that match TRBD2. The CDR3 covers 15 residues. V shed 0 bases, J shed 6 bases, and the junction held 0 bases outside the gene matches. Germline V CDR1 and CDR2: SGHRS, YFSETQ. Looking up the rest from reference TRBV5-1 and TRBJ2-2 gives the full variable domain: KAGVTQTPRYLIKTRGQQVTLSCSPISGHRSVSWYQQTPGQGLQFLFEYFSETQRNKGNFPGRFSGRQFSNSRSEMNVSTLELGDSALYLCASSLGLAGAGELFFGEGSRLTVL.

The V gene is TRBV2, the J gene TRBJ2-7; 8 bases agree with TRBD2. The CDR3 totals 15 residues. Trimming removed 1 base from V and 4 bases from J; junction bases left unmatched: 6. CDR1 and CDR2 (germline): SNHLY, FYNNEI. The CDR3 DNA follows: TGTGCCAGCAGTGAAGTGGGCGGGAGGACATACGAGCAGTACTTC. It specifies CASSEVGGRTYEQYF.

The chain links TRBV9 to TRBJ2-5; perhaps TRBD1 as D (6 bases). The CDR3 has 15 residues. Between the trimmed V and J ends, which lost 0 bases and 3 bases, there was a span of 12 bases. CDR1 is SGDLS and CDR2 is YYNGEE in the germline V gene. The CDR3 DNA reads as TGTGCCAGCAGCGTAGTGGACAGCACTAAAGAGACCCAGTACTTC. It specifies CASSVVDSTKETQYF.

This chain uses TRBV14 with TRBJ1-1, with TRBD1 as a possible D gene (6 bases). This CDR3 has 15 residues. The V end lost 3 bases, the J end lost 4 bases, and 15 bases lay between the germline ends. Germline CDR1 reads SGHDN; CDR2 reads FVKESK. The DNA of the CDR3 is TGTGCCAGCAGCCAGGACGGAGTAGGGGGCACTGAAGCTTTCTTT. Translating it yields CASSQDGVGGTEAFF. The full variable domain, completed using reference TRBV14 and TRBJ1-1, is EAGVTQFPSHSVIEKGQTVTLRCDPISGHDNLYWYRRVMGKEIKFLLHFVKESKQDESGMPNNRFLAERTGGTYSTLKVQPAELEDSGVYFCASSQDGVGGTEAFFGQGTRLTVV.

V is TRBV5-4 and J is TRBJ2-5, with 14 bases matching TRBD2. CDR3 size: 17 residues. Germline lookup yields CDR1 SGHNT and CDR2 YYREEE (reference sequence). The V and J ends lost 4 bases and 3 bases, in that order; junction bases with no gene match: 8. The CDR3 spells CASSPGLAGVGEETQYF. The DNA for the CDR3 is TGTGCCAGCAGCCCGGGACTAGCGGGAGTTGGGGAAGAGACCCAGTACTTC.

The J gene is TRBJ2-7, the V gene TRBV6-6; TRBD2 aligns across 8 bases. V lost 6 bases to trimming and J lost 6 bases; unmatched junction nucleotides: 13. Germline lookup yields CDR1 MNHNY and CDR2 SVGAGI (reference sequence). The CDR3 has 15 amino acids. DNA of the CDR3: TGTGCCAGCAGCCCACCCGGGACTAGGAGTGGCGAGCAGTACTTC. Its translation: CASSPPGTRSGEQYF.

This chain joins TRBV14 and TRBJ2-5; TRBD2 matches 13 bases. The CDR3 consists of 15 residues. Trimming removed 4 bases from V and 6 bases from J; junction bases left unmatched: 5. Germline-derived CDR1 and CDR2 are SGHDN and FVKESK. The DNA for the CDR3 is TGTGCCAGCAGCCCCGGGACTAGCGGGATTCAGACCCAGTACTTC. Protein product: CASSPGTSGIQTQYF.

The DNA of the CDR3 is TGTGCCAGTAGTTCCGCCCAGGGGGTAGCCTACGAGCAGTACTTC. Its protein is CASSSAQGVAYEQYF. The gene calls are TRBV19 and TRBJ2-7, with 7 bases matching TRBD1. Germline V gene lookup returns CDR1 LNHDA and CDR2 SQIVND (reference sequence). V lost 5 bases to trimming and J lost 2 bases; unmatched junction nucleotides: 9. The CDR3 extends over 15 amino acids.

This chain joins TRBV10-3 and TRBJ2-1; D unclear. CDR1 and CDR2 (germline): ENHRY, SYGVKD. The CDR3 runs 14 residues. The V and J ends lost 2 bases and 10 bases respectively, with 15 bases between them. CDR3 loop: CAISEPRLSAEQFF. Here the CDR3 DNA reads TGTGCCATCAGTGAGCCGAGACTCTCTGCGGAGCAGTTCTTC.

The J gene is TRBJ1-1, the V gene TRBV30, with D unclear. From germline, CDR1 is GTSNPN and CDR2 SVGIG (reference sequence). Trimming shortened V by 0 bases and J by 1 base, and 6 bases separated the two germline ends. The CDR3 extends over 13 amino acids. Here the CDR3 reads CAWSVQKNTEAFF. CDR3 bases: TGTGCCTGGAGTGTACAGAAGAACACTGAAGCTTTCTTT. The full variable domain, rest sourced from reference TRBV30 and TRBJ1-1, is SQTIHQWPATLVQPVGSPLSLECTVEGTSNPNLYWYRQAAGRGLQLLFYSVGIGQISSEVPQNLSASRPQDRQFILSSKKLLLSDSGFYLCAWSVQKNTEAFFGQGTRLTVV.

CDR3 amino acids: CASSQAGYEQFF. The CDR3 DNA follows: TGTGCCAGCAGCCAGGCGGGTTATGAGCAGTTCTTC. The J gene is TRBJ2-1, the V gene TRBV14, with D maybe TRBD2 (5 bases). The ends were cut back, 3 bases at V and 8 bases at J, with 8 bases in the middle. Looked up from germline, CDR1 is SGHDN and CDR2 is FVKESK. The CDR3 is made up of 12 amino acids. The complete variable domain, with remaining parts taken from reference TRBV14 and TRBJ2-1, reads EAGVTQFPSHSVIEKGQTVTLRCDPISGHDNLYWYRRVMGKEIKFLLHFVKESKQDESGMPNNRFLAERTGGTYSTLKVQPAELEDSGVYFCASSQAGYEQFFGPGTRLTVL.